These 8 T cell receptor beta chains came from one sample sequenced in a study of cytomegalovirus exposure and HLA in healthy donors. In the PCR, 60 Vbeta and 13 Jbeta primers were used. Sequencing used immunoSEQ multiplex PCR; TCRdb keeps in-frame clones, though not all of them. This table has approximately 120,000 clones, approximately 78% appearing once. The sample consisted of PBMCs. The receptors here all came from a woman in her twenties or thirties in good health and CMV-seronegative.

The gene calls are TRBV5-1 and TRBJ2-7, with TRBD2 identical over 8 bases. CDR3 size: 15 residues. Germline lookup yields CDR1 SGHRS and CDR2 YFSETQ. The V segment lost 0 bases and the J segment 2 bases; nucleotides outside the gene matches: 4. CDR3 sequence reads: CASSLGTGGPYEQYF. CDR3 coding DNA: TGCGCCAGCAGCTTGGGGACGGGAGGGCCCTACGAGCAGTACTTC.

The sample holds a few counts of this clone. V is TRBV11-3 and J is TRBJ2-1; 9 bases are shared with TRBD1. Germline-derived CDR1 and CDR2 are SGHNT and YENEEA. The CDR3 sequence is 14 residues long. Trimming took 8 bases from V and 3 from J; bases not matched to a gene: 5. The CDR3 loop is CASDRQGVYNEQFF. For the CDR3, the DNA is TGTGCCAGCGACCGACAGGGGGTCTACAATGAGCAGTTCTTC. The full variable domain, completed using reference TRBV11-3 and TRBJ2-1, is EAGVVQSPRYKIIEKKQPVAFWCNPISGHNTLYWYLQNLGQGPELLIRYENEEAVDDSQLPKDRFSAERLKGVDSTLKIQPAELGDSAVYLCASDRQGVYNEQFFGPGTRLTVL.

This sequence joins TRBV10-1 and TRBJ2-7, with D tentatively TRBD2 (5 bases). Germline CDR1 is WNHNN and CDR2 is SYGVQD (reference sequence). Trimming left V 3 bases short and J 0 bases short, with 9 bases between. CDR3 length: 14 residues. The CDR3 is CASSDEGNSYEQYF. As DNA, the CDR3 is TGCGCCAGCAGTGACGAGGGAAACTCCTACGAGCAGTACTTC.

V and J are TRBV7-9 and TRBJ2-1, with TRBD2 identical over 10 bases. CDR1 is SEHNR, CDR2 FQNEAQ, per germline (reference sequence). CDR3 length: 19 residues. Trimming took 5 bases from V and 5 from J; bases not matched to a gene: 18. The CDR3 region is CASSPPVAGGRGQNNEQFF. The CDR3, as DNA: TGTGCCAGCAGCCCTCCGGTAGCGGGGGGCCGAGGGCAGAACAATGAGCAGTTCTTC.

This sequence joins TRBV6-1 and TRBJ2-1, with 10 bases lining up with TRBD2. CDR3 size: 17 residues. The germline gives CDR1 MNHNS, CDR2 SASEGT. With V trimmed by 4 bases and J by 8 bases, 14 bases remained unmatched. The CDR3 is CASSGRSGRALGDEQFF. CDR3 nucleotide sequence: TGTGCCAGCAGTGGGAGGAGCGGGAGGGCCCTCGGCGATGAGCAGTTCTTC.

The chain links TRBV5-1 to TRBJ1-1; D not resolved. Germline CDR1 and CDR2: SGHRS and YFSETQ. The CDR3 loop spans 15 amino acids. V shed 6 bases and J shed 0 bases, with 15 bases lying between them. The CDR3 sequence: CASTRTGGMNTEAFF. The CDR3 nucleotides are TGCGCCAGCACCCGGACGGGCGGGATGAACACTGAAGCTTTCTTT.

This chain connects TRBV30 to TRBJ1-2, with D possibly TRBD1 on 5 matching bases. V was pared by 0 bases and J by 11 bases, with 13 bases between. This CDR3 is 12 amino acids long. Per germline, CDR1 GTSNPN and CDR2 SVGIG (reference sequence). CDR3 DNA sequence: TGTGCCTGGAGTGTCAGGAGGGGTTCATACACCTTC. Protein product: CAWSVRRGSYTF. The full variable domain, rest sourced from reference TRBV30 and TRBJ1-2, is SQTIHQWPATLVQPVGSPLSLECTVEGTSNPNLYWYRQAAGRGLQLLFYSVGIGQISSEVPQNLSASRPQDRQFILSSKKLLLSDSGFYLCAWSVRRGSYTFGSGTRLTVV.

This chain uses TRBV2 with TRBJ1-1; D is ambiguous. CDR1 is SNHLY, CDR2 FYNNEI, per germline. The CDR3 spans 13 residues. V was cut by 3 bases and J by 8 bases, with 13 bases left in between. CDR3 sequence (DNA): TGTGCCAGCAGTGAGGATACAGCCGACGAAGCTTTCTTT. This encodes CASSEDTADEAFF.